The 32 T cell receptor beta chains below were found in one sample sequenced in a study of blood T cell repertoires in COVID-19. Only in-frame clones appear in the TCRdb table, and some are missing; sequencing was by immunoSEQ multiplex PCR. Among a few hundred thousand clones listed, around 91% were seen once. The sample was PBMCs or T cells enriched from blood (not recorded which). The receptors here all came from a man younger than 35 who had recovered from COVID-19.

V and J are TRBV30 and TRBJ1-2; D call uncertain. V shed 3 bases and J shed 7 bases, with 18 bases lying between them. The germline CDR1 and CDR2 sequences are GTSNPN and SVGIG (reference sequence). The CDR3 is made up of 14 amino acids. The CDR3 protein is CAWRRKLADSGYTF. The CDR3 DNA reads TGTGCCTGGAGACGAAAACTAGCAGATTCTGGCTACACCTTC.

The chain employs TRBV7-3 and TRBJ2-1; D remains unclear. CDR3 length: 12 residues. Germline assignment: CDR1 SGHTA and CDR2 FQGTGA. V dropped 4 bases and J dropped 4 bases, with 5 bases sitting between them. The CDR3 loop is CASSSVYNEQFF. In DNA form, the CDR3 reads TGTGCCAGCAGCTCAGTATACAATGAGCAGTTCTTC.

This sequence joins TRBV9 and TRBJ2-7, with 12 bases that match TRBD2. V was clipped by 3 bases and J by 2 bases; unmatched bases: 3. This CDR3 comprises 15 residues. Germline-derived CDR1 and CDR2 are SGDLS and YYNGEE. Here the CDR3 DNA reads TGTGCCAGCAGCGAGACTAGCGGGGGAACCTACGAGCAGTACTTC. Its translation: CASSETSGGTYEQYF.

This clone was detected a few times. The V call is TRBV7-9, the J call TRBJ1-3; no clear D gene. The CDR3 runs 13 residues. The V gene's germline CDR1 is SEHNR and CDR2 FQNEAQ (reference sequence). Trimming took 1 base from V and 2 from J, leaving 3 bases between them. CDR3 in DNA: TGTGCCAGCAGCTTAGTCGCTGGAAACACCATATATTTT. Protein: CASSLVAGNTIYF.

The chain carries TRBV12-3 or TRBV12-4 and TRBJ2-7; D not resolved. CDR3 size: 12 residues. Trimming removed 6 bases at V and 2 bases at J, with 8 bases between. The CDR3 here is CASSTGPYEQYF. As DNA, the CDR3 is TGTGCCAGCAGCACGGGTCCCTACGAGCAGTACTTC.

The chain uses TRBV7-9 and TRBJ1-2; possibly TRBD1 for D (5 bases). Per the germline V gene, CDR1 is SEHNR and CDR2 is FQNEAQ (reference sequence). This CDR3 region has 17 residues. The V and J ends lost 5 bases and 0 bases respectively, with 19 bases between them. The CDR3 region is CASSGTLRRATNYGYTF. The CDR3 DNA reads as TGTGCCAGCAGCGGGACCCTTCGGAGGGCTACTAACTATGGCTACACCTTC.

The chain couples TRBV6-5 to TRBJ1-2; the D is unclear. Trimming pared 6 bases from V and 5 bases from J, leaving 19 bases between. The germline V gene encodes CDR1 MNHEY and CDR2 SVGAGI. The CDR3 runs to 15 residues. The CDR3 DNA sequence: TGTGCCAGCAGCTTCTCCGGCTCCGCGGATTATGGCTACACCTTC. The encoded protein is CASSFSGSADYGYTF.

This clone was found once. The chain is built from TRBV7-9 and TRBJ2-7, with a tentative D call TRBD1 (6 bases). The germline V and J ends were trimmed by 3 bases and 3 bases, with 12 bases remaining between them. CDR3 length: 14 amino acids. CDR1 is SEHNR and CDR2 is FQNEAQ in the germline V gene (reference sequence). CDR3 loop: CASSFTGSDYEQYF. CDR3 nucleotides: TGTGCCAGCAGCTTCACAGGGTCGGACTACGAGCAGTACTTC.

The J gene is TRBJ1-2, the V gene TRBV5-1; D is perhaps TRBD1 (6 bases). Germline V gene sequence: CDR1 SGHRS, CDR2 YFSETQ. The CDR3 spans 12 residues. V lost 4 bases and J 6 bases, leaving 10 bases between the germline ends. CDR3 sequence: CASSRTADGYTF. CDR3 nucleotide sequence: TGCGCCAGCAGCAGGACAGCTGATGGCTACACCTTC.

This clone appeared once. J is TRBJ2-3 and V is TRBV5-4; 10 nucleotides align to TRBD2. This CDR3 comprises 16 residues. Trimming removed 2 bases from V and 3 bases from J; junction bases left unmatched: 6. The germline V gene encodes CDR1 SGHNT and CDR2 YYREEE (reference sequence). The CDR3 DNA follows: TGTGCCAGCAGCTTTGCTAGCGGGAGTAGGACAGATACGCAGTATTTT. This gives the protein CASSFASGSRTDTQYF.

V usage is TRBV19 and J usage is TRBJ1-5, with 9 positions matching TRBD1. The germline CDR1 and CDR2 sequences are LNHDA and SQIVND (reference sequence). The V segment lost 5 bases and the J segment 6 bases; nucleotides outside the gene matches: 11. The CDR3 consists of 16 residues. CDR3 loop: CASSPLDRGSLQPQHF. Written as DNA, the CDR3 is TGTGCCAGTAGTCCTTTGGACAGGGGATCGCTTCAGCCCCAGCATTTT. Combining the CDR3 with reference TRBV19 and TRBJ1-5 gives the whole variable domain DGGITQSPKYLFRKEGQNVTLSCEQNLNHDAMYWYRQDPGQGLRLIYYSQIVNDFQKGDIAEGYSVSREKKESFPLTVTSAQKNPTAFYLCASSPLDRGSLQPQHFGDGTRLSIL.

V is TRBV5-1 and J is TRBJ1-2; no reliable D call. This CDR3 spans 13 amino acids. V gave up 5 bases and J gave up 0 bases, with 8 bases separating them. Germline assignment: CDR1 SGHRS and CDR2 YFSETQ. The CDR3 DNA reads as TGCGCCAGCAGGCGGATAGCTAACTATGGCTACACCTTC. It yields the protein CASRRIANYGYTF.

This clone was counted only a few times. The chain links TRBV3-1 (or the pseudogene TRBV3-2) to TRBJ2-2; D is undetermined. V lost 0 bases and J lost 2, with 22 bases in between. The CDR3 has 20 residues. Looked up from germline, CDR1 is LGHDT and CDR2 is YNNKEL (reference sequence). CDR3 nucleotide sequence: TGTGCCAGCAGCCAAGATTCGTCATTGGCGCGGATTAGCAACACCGGGGAGCTGTTTTTT. Translated: CASSQDSSLARISNTGELFF.

J is TRBJ1-1 and V is TRBV11-2, with D uncertain. Germline CDR1 reads SGHAT; CDR2 reads FQNNGV. There are 13 residues in the CDR3. Trimming cost V 0 bases and J 11 bases, with 13 bases left between them. In DNA form, the CDR3 reads TGTGCCAGCAGCTTAGATTATACGTCTCGGGCTTTCTTT. Translating it yields CASSLDYTSRAFF.

The V call is TRBV30, the J call TRBJ2-4; TRBD1 might be the D (5 bases). The CDR3 is made up of 15 amino acids. Germline V gives CDR1 GTSNPN, CDR2 SVGIG (reference sequence). V dropped 2 bases and J dropped 7 bases, with 18 bases sitting between them. The CDR3 loop reads CAWSWAVGKGNIQYF. CDR3 nucleotide sequence: TGTGCCTGGAGTTGGGCGGTTGGAAAGGGGAACATTCAGTACTTC.

The V call is TRBV19, the J call TRBJ1-1, with a tentative D call TRBD1 (5 bases). The germline V gene has CDR1 LNHDA and CDR2 SQIVND (reference sequence). V lost 4 bases to trimming and J lost 1 base, with 10 bases between them. The CDR3 is 14 amino acids. The CDR3 is CASSTGRANTEAFF. The CDR3 bases are TGTGCCAGTAGTACAGGGAGGGCGAACACTGAAGCTTTCTTT.

The V gene is TRBV25-1, the J gene TRBJ2-1; 9 positions agree with TRBD1. This CDR3 contains 15 residues. The germline CDR1 and CDR2 sequences are MGHDK and SYGVNS. Unmatched junction bases numbered 9, after V lost 4 bases and J lost 8 bases. The CDR3 DNA reads as TGTGCCAGCAGTGGCGGGACAGGGAATCGGCATGAGCAGTTCTTC. It encodes CASSGGTGNRHEQFF.

The rearrangement uses TRBV7-9 and TRBJ1-2; D call uncertain. The CDR3 loop spans 11 amino acids. The V and J ends lost 4 bases and 3 bases respectively, with 3 bases between them. The germline V gene has CDR1 SEHNR and CDR2 FQNEAQ (reference sequence). As DNA, the CDR3 is TGTGCCAGCAGCTCCTACTATGGCTACACCTTC. It codes for CASSSYYGYTF.

CDR3 bases: TGTGCCAGCAGCGCGGGCGGGGATAATTCACCCCTCCACTTT. Protein: CASSAGGDNSPLHF. J is TRBJ1-6 and V is TRBV6-5; no clear D. Germline V lookup: CDR1 MNHEY, CDR2 SVGAGI. The CDR3 loop spans 14 amino acids. The V gene lost 6 bases and the J gene lost 5 bases, with 11 bases spanning the gap.

CDR3 protein: CASSLGGITYEQYF. In DNA, the CDR3 is TGTGCCAGCAGCTTAGGAGGAATTACCTACGAGCAGTACTTC. The chain joins TRBV5-4 to TRBJ2-7; D possibly corresponds to TRBD2 (5 bases). Deletions cut 2 bases from V and 2 bases from J, with 11 bases between. The CDR3 is made up of 14 amino acids. Germline values: CDR1 SGHNT, CDR2 YYREEE (reference sequence).

The V gene is TRBV2, the J gene TRBJ1-2; 12 bases fit TRBD1. The CDR3 sequence is 14 residues long. Germline CDR1 reads SNHLY; CDR2 reads FYNNEI. Trimming removed 7 bases from V and 8 bases from J; junction bases left unmatched: 8. CDR3 DNA sequence: TGTGCCAGCACCGGGACAGGGGGCGCGGCGGGCTACACCTTC. This encodes CASTGTGGAAGYTF.

The chain combines TRBV5-1 with TRBJ1-1, with TRBD1 matching over 7 bases. The germline gives CDR1 SGHRS, CDR2 YFSETQ. This CDR3 contains 14 residues. J gave up 4 bases and V 4 bases, and 7 bases lay outside the gene matches. DNA of the CDR3: TGCGCCAGCAGCCTTGGACAGGCTCTCACTGAAGCTTTCTTT. Its protein product is CASSLGQALTEAFF.

For the CDR3, the DNA is TGTGCCAGCAGCGTAGAGCCCAGCGGGAGGTCCAATGAGCAGTTCTTC. It codes for CASSVEPSGRSNEQFF. The rearrangement uses TRBV9 and TRBJ2-1; TRBD2 agrees at 9 bases. CDR3 size: 16 residues. CDR1 and CDR2 from the germline V gene are SGDLS and YYNGEE. Unmatched junction bases numbered 7, after V lost 0 bases and J lost 6 bases.

V is TRBV7-9 and J is TRBJ2-5; possible D gene TRBD2, 5 bases. V lost 7 bases and J lost 5, with 11 bases in between. There are 12 residues in the CDR3. From germline, CDR1 is SEHNR and CDR2 FQNEAQ (reference sequence). CDR3 DNA: TGTGCCAGCACCGTGGGCGGGGAGACCCAGTACTTC. Translated: CASTVGGETQYF.

The rearrangement links TRBV12-5 to TRBJ1-2, with TRBD1 as a possible D gene (5 bases). V dropped 3 bases and J dropped 12 bases, with 14 bases sitting between them. Per germline, CDR1 LGHNT and CDR2 FRNRAP. The CDR3 totals 12 residues. Here the CDR3 reads CASGFGLGLDTF. CDR3 DNA sequence: TGTGCTAGTGGTTTTGGATTGGGGCTGGACACCTTC.

The rearrangement joins TRBV7-6 to TRBJ2-5, with TRBD2 identical over 8 bases. CDR1 and CDR2 (germline): SGHVS, FNYEAQ. Trimming at V came to 1 base and at J to 5 bases, leaving 9 bases not matched to a gene. This CDR3 has 16 amino acids. The CDR3 DNA reads TGTGCCAGCAGCTTAGGATCGGCGGGGGGAGGGGAGACCCAGTACTTC. It encodes CASSLGSAGGGETQYF.

The chain uses TRBV7-3 and TRBJ1-5; D gene uncertain. CDR3 size: 14 residues. Germline CDR1 SGHTA, CDR2 FQGTGA. The V end lost 0 bases, the J end lost 3 bases, and 6 bases lay between the germline ends. The CDR3 DNA follows: TGTGCCAGCAGCTTAACACAAATCAATCAGCCCCAGCATTTT. Its translation: CASSLTQINQPQHF.

This clone was recorded only once. The CDR3 loop is CASSVYLTGGHEQYF. Here the CDR3 DNA reads TGTGCCAGCTCAGTTTATCTGACAGGGGGACACGAGCAGTACTTC. The chain recombines TRBV28 with TRBJ2-7; 9 positions agree with TRBD1. Trimming at V came to 8 bases and at J to 5 bases, leaving 13 bases not matched to a gene. Per germline, CDR1 MDHEN and CDR2 SYDVKM. The CDR3 is made up of 15 amino acids.

This chain uses TRBV12-3 or TRBV12-4 with TRBJ2-7; D is possibly TRBD2 (5 bases). The CDR3 spans 13 residues. V lost 7 bases to trimming and J lost 6 bases, with 16 bases between them. The CDR3 loop reads CASTLGLSGEQYF. The CDR3 nucleotides read TGTGCCAGCACCTTAGGACTGTCGGGCGAGCAGTACTTC.

This sequence joins TRBV5-1 and TRBJ1-2; the match to TRBD1 covers 7 bases. Germline V gene lookup returns CDR1 SGHRS and CDR2 YFSETQ. This CDR3 is 14 amino acids long. Trimming at V came to 0 bases and at J to 4 bases, leaving 3 bases not matched to a gene. The CDR3: CASSLEQGSYGYTF. The CDR3 DNA reads TGCGCCAGCAGCTTGGAACAGGGGAGCTATGGCTACACCTTC.

The J gene is TRBJ2-5, the V gene TRBV10-2, with 9 bases matching TRBD2. The V gene end was trimmed by 3 bases and the J gene end by 1 base; junction bases not matched to a gene: 6. From germline, CDR1 is WSHSY and CDR2 SAAADI. The length of the CDR3 is 16 residues. In nucleotides, the CDR3 is TGCGCCAGCAGTGATGGGTTAGCGGGGGCCCAAGAGACCCAGTACTTC. As protein: CASSDGLAGAQETQYF.

The chain couples TRBV7-8 to TRBJ2-7, with a weak D call TRBD1 (6 bases). The V gene's germline CDR1 is SGHVS and CDR2 FQNEAQ. This CDR3 comprises 13 residues. V was trimmed by 3 bases and J by 2 bases, leaving 8 bases between them. CDR3 in DNA: TGTGCCAGCAGCTTCCAGGGGACCTACGAGCAGTACTTC. Amino acid sequence: CASSFQGTYEQYF.